The sequence of this TCR beta chain was determined in a study of blood T cell repertoires in COVID-19. Study information: Acute-phase and convalescent COVID-19 samples originated in the United States, Italy and Spain. From T cells, B-cell-depleted T cells, or PBMCs came the material, which was cDNA or gDNA.

CDR1 and CDR2 (germline): SGHRS, YFSETQ. With 4 bases clipped from V and 7 bases from J, the junction kept 12 bases outside the gene matches. This CDR3 has 17 residues. Sequencing was performed with immunoSEQ multiplex PCR; in TCRdb, only in-frame clones are kept and a portion is missing. The data show 300,000 to 350,000 clones, with 87% seen just once and roughly a tenth held by the top ten. The source of this sequence is a man younger than 45 with COVID-19, enrolled during active disease. The rearrangement joins TRBV5-1 to TRBJ2-1; TRBD2 matches at 12 bases. Sequenced material: peripheral blood. CDR3 bases: TGCGCCAGCAGCCCCTCGTCCACTAGCGGGGGGAGGAATGAGCAGTTCTTC. This gives the protein CASSPSSTSGGRNEQFF. The whole variable domain, remainder taken from reference TRBV5-1 and TRBJ2-1, is KAGVTQTPRYLIKTRGQQVTLSCSPISGHRSVSWYQQTPGQGLQFLFEYFSETQRNKGNFPGRFSGRQFSNSRSEMNVSTLELGDSALYLCASSPSSTSGGRNEQFFGPGTRLTVL.